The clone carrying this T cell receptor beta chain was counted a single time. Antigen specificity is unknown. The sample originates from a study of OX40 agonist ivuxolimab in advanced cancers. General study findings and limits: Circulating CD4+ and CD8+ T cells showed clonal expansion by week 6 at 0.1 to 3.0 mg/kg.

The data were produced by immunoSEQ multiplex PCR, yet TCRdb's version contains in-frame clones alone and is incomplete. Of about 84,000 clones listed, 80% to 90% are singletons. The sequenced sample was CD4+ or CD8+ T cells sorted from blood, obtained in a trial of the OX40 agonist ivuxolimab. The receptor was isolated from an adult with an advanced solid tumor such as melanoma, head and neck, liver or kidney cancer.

This chain's CDR3 is CASSLAVGEAFF. CDR3 DNA sequence: TGTGCCAGCAGCTTAGCAGTCGGAGAAGCTTTCTTT. This sequence joins TRBV7-9 and TRBJ1-1, with D unresolved. Germline CDR1 and CDR2: SEHNR and FQNEAQ (reference sequence). This CDR3 is 12 amino acids long. V was clipped by 0 bases and J by 8 bases, with 7 bases between them.